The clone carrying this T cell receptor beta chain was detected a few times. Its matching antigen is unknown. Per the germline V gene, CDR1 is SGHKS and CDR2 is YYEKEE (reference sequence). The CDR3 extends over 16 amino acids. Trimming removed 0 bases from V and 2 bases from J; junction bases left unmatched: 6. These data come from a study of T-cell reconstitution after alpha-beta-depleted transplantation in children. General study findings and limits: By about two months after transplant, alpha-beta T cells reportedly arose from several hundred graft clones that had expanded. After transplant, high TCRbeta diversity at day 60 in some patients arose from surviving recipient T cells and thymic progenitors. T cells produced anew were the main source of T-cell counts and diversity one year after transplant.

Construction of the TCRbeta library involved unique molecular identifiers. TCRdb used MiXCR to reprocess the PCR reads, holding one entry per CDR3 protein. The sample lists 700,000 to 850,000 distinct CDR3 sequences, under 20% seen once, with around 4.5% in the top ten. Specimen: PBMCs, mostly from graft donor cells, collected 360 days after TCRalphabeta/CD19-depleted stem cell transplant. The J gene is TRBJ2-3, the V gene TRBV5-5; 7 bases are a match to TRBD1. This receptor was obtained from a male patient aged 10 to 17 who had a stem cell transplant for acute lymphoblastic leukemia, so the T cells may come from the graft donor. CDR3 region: CASSLGQGWVTDTQYF. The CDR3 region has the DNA TGTGCCAGCAGCTTGGGACAGGGCTGGGTCACAGATACGCAGTATTTT.